One sample yielded the 21 T cell receptor beta chains listed below, sequenced in a study of blood T cells in healthy people across ages (dated by TCRdb to about 2015). Libraries were prepared through 5' RACE. Sequenced using an Illumina HiSeq 2500. The second PCR ran for about 6 to 11 cycles and used a J-beta primer mix along with a sample-barcoded 5' primer. TCRdb's own reprocessing of the public reads used fastp at Q25 and MiXCR and kept productive beta chains. Rows with a matching CDR3 protein are joined into one entry that keeps the most common DNA and genes. This sample lists roughly 2 million distinct CDR3 sequences; about 49% were detected once. Of the sample, less than 2.5% is held by the ten largest clones. Specimen: blood. These TCRs come from a woman aged 40 to 50 in good health.

The chain is built from TRBV20-1 and TRBJ2-5; D may be TRBD2 (6 bases). Trimming pared 7 bases from V and 1 base from J, leaving 13 bases between. The CDR3 runs 13 residues. CDR1 is DFQATT, CDR2 SNEGSKA, per germline (reference sequence). Written as DNA, the CDR3 is TGCAGTGTTAGTTCGGGAGTCCAAGAGACCCAGTACTTC. Its protein product is CSVSSGVQETQYF.

The chain has TRBV27 and TRBJ2-5, with 9 bases identical to TRBD1. CDR1 is MNHEY and CDR2 is SMNVEV in the germline V gene (reference sequence). After removal of 5 bases from V and 4 bases from J, the junction contained 5 bases not matched to a gene. The CDR3 length is 14 residues. The DNA of the CDR3 is TGTGCCAGCAGTCCCTACAGGGGGCCAGAGACCCAGTACTTC. This codes for CASSPYRGPETQYF.

The gene calls are TRBV6-2 or TRBV6-3 and TRBJ1-5, with a tentative D call TRBD1 (6 bases). This CDR3 has 15 residues. The germline gives CDR1 MNHEY, CDR2 SVGEGT. V was pared by 6 bases and J by 1 base, with 13 bases between. The CDR3 here is CASSTPDRSNQPQHF. The CDR3 DNA reads as TGTGCCAGCAGCACACCGGACAGAAGCAATCAGCCCCAGCATTTT.

The genes are TRBV27 and TRBJ1-2; tentatively, D is TRBD1 (5 bases). Trimming removed 4 bases at V and 8 bases at J, with 11 bases between. The CDR3 loop spans 12 amino acids. From germline, CDR1 is MNHEY and CDR2 SMNVEV (reference sequence). The CDR3 loop reads CASSSTAGGYTF. CDR3 DNA: TGTGCCAGCAGTTCGACAGCGGGAGGCTACACCTTC.

The V gene is TRBV20-1, the J gene TRBJ2-7; no clear D gene. The germline V and J ends were trimmed by 4 bases and 0 bases, with 13 bases remaining between them. The CDR3 has 14 amino acids. The germline V gene has CDR1 DFQATT and CDR2 SNEGSKA (reference sequence). This CDR3 is CSAMARPVSYEQYF. The CDR3, as DNA: TGCAGTGCTATGGCCCGCCCGGTCTCCTACGAGCAGTACTTC.

This chain joins TRBV28 and TRBJ2-4; D might be TRBD2 (5 bases). Germline CDR1 is MDHEN and CDR2 is SYDVKM. The CDR3 loop spans 11 amino acids. V shed 10 bases and J shed 1 base, with 5 bases lying between them. In nucleotides, the CDR3 is TGTGCCACGGGGGCCAAAAACATTCAGTACTTC. It is translated as CATGAKNIQYF. Filled out from reference TRBV28 and TRBJ2-4, the complete variable domain reads DVKVTQSSRYLVKRTGEKVFLECVQDMDHENMFWYRQDPGLGLRLIYFSYDVKMKEKGDIPEGYSVSREKKERFSLILESASTNQTSMYLCATGAKNIQYFGAGTRLSVL.

The chain links TRBV4-2 to TRBJ1-2, with 7 positions matching TRBD1. CDR3 length equals 13 residues. Germline V gene sequence: CDR1 LGHNA, CDR2 YNFKEQ. With V trimmed by 3 bases and J by 6 bases, 4 bases remained unmatched. In DNA, the CDR3 is TGTGCCAGCAGCCACCGACAGGGTGATGGCTACACCTTC. The encoded protein is CASSHRQGDGYTF.

The chain uses TRBV15 and TRBJ2-7; the match to TRBD2 covers 11 bases. The DNA matches TRBJ2-5 better at its end, which makes the J call doubtful. CDR1 LNHNV and CDR2 YYDKDF come from the germline V gene (reference sequence). CDR3 size: 17 residues. The CDR3 sequence: CATSRETSGGLRETQYF. In DNA form, the CDR3 reads TGTGCCACCAGCAGAGAAACTAGCGGGGGATTAAGAGAGACCCAGTACTTC.

This clonotype was picked up a small number of times. One end of the junction is discordant with germline, which a read error may explain. The chain joins TRBV5-1 to TRBJ2-1; 12 bases line up with TRBD2. This CDR3 contains 16 residues. Per germline, CDR1 SGHRS and CDR2 YFSETQ. The CDR3 sequence is CASSLRTSGDYNEQFF. DNA for the CDR3: TGTGCCAGCAGCTTAAGGACTAGCGGGGATTACAATGAGCAGTTCTTC.

The chain uses TRBV12-3 or TRBV12-4 and TRBJ1-2; TRBD1 agrees at 12 bases. CDR3 length equals 15 residues. V gave up 6 bases and J gave up 7 bases; unmatched junction bases: 9. As DNA, the CDR3 is TGTGCCAGCAGAGGGACAGGGGGCGCGTTGGGTGGCTACACCTTC. Protein product: CASRGTGGALGGYTF.

This clonotype was picked up one time. This rearrangement joins TRBV24-1 to TRBJ2-3, with TRBD1 as a possible D gene (5 bases). V was shortened by 6 bases and J by 3 bases, with 12 bases between the two germline ends. The CDR3 loop spans 14 amino acids. The V gene's germline CDR1 is KGHDR and CDR2 SFDVKD. CDR3 loop: CATSLGRVTDTQYF. DNA of the CDR3: TGTGCCACCAGTTTGGGCAGGGTAACAGATACGCAGTATTTT.

The chain is built from TRBV20-1 and TRBJ1-5; a weak D match, TRBD1 (5 bases). The CDR3 is 17 residues long. Deletions cut 1 base from V and 2 bases from J, with 18 bases between. Germline loops: CDR1 DFQATT, CDR2 SNEGSKA (reference sequence). The CDR3 sequence is CSARADIGMFGNQPQHF. The CDR3 DNA reads as TGCAGTGCTAGAGCGGACATCGGGATGTTTGGCAATCAGCCCCAGCATTTT.

This clonotype occurred a few times. The chain carries TRBV24-1 and TRBJ2-5; D is possibly TRBD1 (6 bases). This CDR3 spans 19 amino acids. With 3 bases removed from V and 4 bases from J, the gap between germline ends came to 26 bases. CDR1 is KGHDR, CDR2 SFDVKD, per germline. DNA of the CDR3: TGTGCCACCAGTGATCCCCGGAGCCATACAGGGTTGTTTAGAGAGACCCAGTACTTC. Translating it yields CATSDPRSHTGLFRETQYF.

This chain links TRBV12-3 or TRBV12-4 with TRBJ2-7, with 8 nucleotides matching TRBD2. V trimming: 1 base; J trimming: 4 bases; junction bases outside the gene matches: 6. The CDR3 contains 15 residues. The chain's CDR3 is CASSLGAGGLYEQYF. CDR3 DNA: TGTGCCAGCAGTTTAGGGGCGGGGGGTTTATACGAGCAGTACTTC.

This clonotype was counted only a few times. For the CDR3, the DNA is TGTGCCAGCAGCGCGCAGGACACAGTCCACGAGCAGTACTTC. Translation gives CASSAQDTVHEQYF. J is TRBJ2-7 and V is TRBV7-6, with D perhaps TRBD1 (5 bases). Germline V gene lookup returns CDR1 SGHVS and CDR2 FNYEAQ. The V and J ends lost 5 bases and 5 bases respectively, with 16 bases between them. The CDR3 is made up of 14 amino acids.

The rearrangement uses TRBV6-6 and TRBJ2-1, with TRBD2 identical over 10 bases. The CDR3 consists of 15 residues. J was trimmed by 10 bases and V by 7 bases; bases with no gene match: 13. CDR1 is MNHNY, CDR2 SVGAGI, per germline (reference sequence). CDR3 loop: CASKEAGGRGKEQFF. The DNA of the CDR3 is TGTGCCAGCAAAGAAGCGGGGGGGCGGGGCAAGGAGCAGTTCTTC.

The CDR3 nucleotides read TGTGCCAGCACCGGGACAGTTGCCCGCGATGAGCAGTTCTTC. Its protein is CASTGTVARDEQFF. This chain connects TRBV2 to TRBJ2-1; 7 nucleotides line up with TRBD1. Germline CDR1 is SNHLY and CDR2 is FYNNEI. V lost 7 bases and J lost 8; bases outside the gene matches: 11. This CDR3 comprises 14 residues.

This chain connects TRBV7-2 to TRBJ2-1; tentatively, D is TRBD1 (6 bases). Germline V gene lookup returns CDR1 SGHTA and CDR2 FQGNSA. V was trimmed by 3 bases and J by 13 bases, leaving 25 bases between them. CDR3 length equals 16 residues. This chain's CDR3 is CASSLDGQYIGETQFF. In DNA form, the CDR3 reads TGTGCCAGCAGCTTGGACGGACAGTATATCGGAGAGACCCAGTTCTTC.

The rearrangement uses TRBV7-2 and TRBJ1-2; D is unclear. Trimming removed 2 bases from V and 2 bases from J, with 18 bases in between. This CDR3 contains 17 residues. Germline CDR1 SGHTA, CDR2 FQGNSA. The CDR3 nucleotides read TGTGCCAGCAGCTTAATTGGCGGATCCTTTAGGAACTATGGCTACACCTTC. This translates into CASSLIGGSFRNYGYTF.

This clonotype was seen only a few times. V usage is TRBV20-1 and J usage is TRBJ2-7; the D is unclear. This CDR3 is built from 13 residues. Germline V gives CDR1 DFQATT, CDR2 SNEGSKA (reference sequence). Trimming left V 3 bases short and J 0 bases short, with 9 bases between. CDR3 region: CSARTPPSYEQYF. The CDR3, as DNA: TGCAGTGCTAGGACGCCACCCTCCTACGAGCAGTACTTC.

This clonotype was recorded a few times. The chain has TRBV24-1 and TRBJ2-1, with D perhaps TRBD1 (5 bases). CDR3 size: 12 residues. Trimming took 3 bases from V and 15 from J, leaving 14 bases between them. Germline loops: CDR1 KGHDR, CDR2 SFDVKD. Here the CDR3 DNA reads TGTGCCACCAGTGATGTTCAGGGTTTACGGTTCTTC. Protein product: CATSDVQGLRFF.